This T cell receptor beta chain was recorded in a study of cytomegalovirus exposure and HLA in healthy donors. Across the whole study: The same platform was used for the 120 validation repertoires and the roughly 640 first-cohort repertoires, a later analysis reported.

This clone was counted between two and nine times. The junction had 10 bases not matched to a gene; V was cut back by 4 bases and J by 4 bases. The CDR3 extends over 17 amino acids. The germline gives CDR1 LGHNT, CDR2 FRNRAP. Generated by immunoSEQ multiplex PCR, the TCRdb table keeps only in-frame clones and is missing some. Altogether approximately 220,000 clones are present, around nine tenths being singletons, with the ten largest covering approximately 2.5%. A 120-subject validation cohort, separate from the 666-subject first cohort, supplied the donors. The origin of this receptor is a man between 18 and 35 years old in good health and CMV-seronegative. Sequencing was done on a sample of PBMCs. J is TRBJ2-2 and V is TRBV12-5, with 9 bases lining up with TRBD1. DNA for the CDR3: TGTGCTAGTGGTTCCCCCCCCGGGACAGGGCCCACCGGGGAGCTGTTTTTT. This sequence encodes CASGSPPGTGPTGELFF.